The clone carrying this T cell receptor beta chain appeared a few times. The TCRbeta library was prepared with unique molecular identifiers. One entry per CDR3 protein results from TCRdb running MiXCR on the PCR reads. This repertoire shows about 980,000 distinct CDR3 sequences, about 30% found once; its top ten account for about 28%. This specimen belongs to a study of T-cell reconstitution after alpha-beta-depleted transplantation in children. Germline V lookup: CDR1 SEHNR, CDR2 FQNEAQ (reference sequence). Trimming took off 7 bases at V and 0 bases at J, with 13 bases between the two ends. The CDR3 extends over 15 amino acids.

Specimen: PBMCs, mostly from graft donor cells, collected 360 days after TCRalphabeta/CD19-depleted stem cell transplant. The sequence derives from a boy less than two years old who had a stem cell transplant for SCID, so the T cells may come from the graft donor. The chain recombines TRBV7-9 with TRBJ2-4; no reliable D call. CDR3 protein: CASTHSVLAKNIQYF. In nucleotides, the CDR3 is TGTGCCAGCACCCACAGCGTCCTAGCCAAAAACATTCAGTACTTC.